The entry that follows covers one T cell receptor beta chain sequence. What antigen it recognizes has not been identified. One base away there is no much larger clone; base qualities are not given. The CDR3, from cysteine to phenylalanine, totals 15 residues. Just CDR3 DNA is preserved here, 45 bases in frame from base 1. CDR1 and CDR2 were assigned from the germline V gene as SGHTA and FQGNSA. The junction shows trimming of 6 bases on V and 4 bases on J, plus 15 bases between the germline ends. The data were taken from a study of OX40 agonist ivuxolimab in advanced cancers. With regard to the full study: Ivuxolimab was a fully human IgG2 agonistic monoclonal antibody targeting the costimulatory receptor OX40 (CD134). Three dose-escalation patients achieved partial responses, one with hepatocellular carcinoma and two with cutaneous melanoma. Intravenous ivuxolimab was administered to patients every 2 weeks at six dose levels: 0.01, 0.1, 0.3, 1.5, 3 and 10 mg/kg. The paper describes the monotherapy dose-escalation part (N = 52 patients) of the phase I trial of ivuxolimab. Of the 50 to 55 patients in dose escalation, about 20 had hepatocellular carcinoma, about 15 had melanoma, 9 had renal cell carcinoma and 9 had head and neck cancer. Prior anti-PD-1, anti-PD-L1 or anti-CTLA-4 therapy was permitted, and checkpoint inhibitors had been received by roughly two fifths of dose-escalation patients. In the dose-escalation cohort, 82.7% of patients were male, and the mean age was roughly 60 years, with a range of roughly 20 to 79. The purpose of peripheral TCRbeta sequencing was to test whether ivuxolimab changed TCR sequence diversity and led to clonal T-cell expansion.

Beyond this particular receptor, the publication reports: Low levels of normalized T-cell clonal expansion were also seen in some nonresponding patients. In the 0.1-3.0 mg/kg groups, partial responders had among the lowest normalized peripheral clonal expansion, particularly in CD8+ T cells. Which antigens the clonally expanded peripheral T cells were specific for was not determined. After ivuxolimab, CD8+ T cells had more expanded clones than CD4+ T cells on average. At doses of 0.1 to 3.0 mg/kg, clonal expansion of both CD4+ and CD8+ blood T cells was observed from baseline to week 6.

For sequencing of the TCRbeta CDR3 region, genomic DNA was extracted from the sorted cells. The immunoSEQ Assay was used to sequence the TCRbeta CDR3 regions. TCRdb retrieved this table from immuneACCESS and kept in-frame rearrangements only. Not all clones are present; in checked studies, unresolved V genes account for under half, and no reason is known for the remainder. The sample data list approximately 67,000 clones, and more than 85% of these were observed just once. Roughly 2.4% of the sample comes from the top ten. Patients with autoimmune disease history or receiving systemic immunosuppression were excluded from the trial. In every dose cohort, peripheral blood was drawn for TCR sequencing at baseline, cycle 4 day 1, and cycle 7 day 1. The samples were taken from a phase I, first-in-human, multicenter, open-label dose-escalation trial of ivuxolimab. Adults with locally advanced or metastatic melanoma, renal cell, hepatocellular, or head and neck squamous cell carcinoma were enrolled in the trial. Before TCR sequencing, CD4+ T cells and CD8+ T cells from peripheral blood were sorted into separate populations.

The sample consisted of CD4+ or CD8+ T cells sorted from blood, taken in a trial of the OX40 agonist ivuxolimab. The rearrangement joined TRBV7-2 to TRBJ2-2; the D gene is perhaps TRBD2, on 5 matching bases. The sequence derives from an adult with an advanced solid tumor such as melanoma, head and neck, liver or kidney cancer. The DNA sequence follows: TGTGCCAGCAGTTTCGGGATTGCGGGCACCGGGGAGCTGTTTTTT. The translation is CASSFGIAGTGELFF.